This TCR beta chain was recorded in a study of blood T cell repertoires in COVID-19. Assay used: immunoSEQ multiplex PCR; TCRdb lists only in-frame clones, some missing. Among 150,000 to 170,000 clones listed, under 85% were seen once. The CDR3 has 12 amino acids. J lost 5 bases, V lost 4 bases, and 4 bases had no gene match. In germline, CDR1 is SQVTM, CDR2 ANQGSEA. This clonotype originated in a woman aged 80 or older with acute or convalescent COVID-19. The genes are TRBV29-1 and TRBJ1-2, with 7 bases lining up with TRBD1. Sample: peripheral blood. CDR3 nucleotide sequence: TGCAGCGTTGCGGGACAGACTTATGGCTACACCTTC. This sequence encodes CSVAGQTYGYTF. Full variable domain (rest looked up from reference TRBV29-1 and TRBJ1-2): SAVISQKPSRDICQRGTSLTIQCQVDSQVTMMFWYRQQPGQSLTLIATANQGSEATYESGFVIDKFPISRPNLTFSTLTVSNMSPEDSSIYLCSVAGQTYGYTFGSGTRLTVV.